This TCR beta chain was retrieved from a study of cytomegalovirus exposure and HLA in healthy donors. Points from the study as a whole: The study recorded 150 to 200 TCR beta chains that were cytomegalovirus-associated. With high specificity and sensitivity, the classifier reportedly diagnosed cytomegalovirus status. Many donors shared some public TCRs, even though most TCR sequences were rare. Subsequent analysis showed first-cohort TCR clusters tending to co-occur in approximately 120 validation repertoires.

CDR3 length: 15 amino acids. The J segment lost 4 bases and the V segment lost 0 bases, leaving 1 base of the junction unmatched. Germline assignment: CDR1 SGHRS and CDR2 YFSETQ. Produced via immunoSEQ multiplex PCR; TCRdb's table is partial and in-frame only. This table has roughly 59,000 clones, 90% to 95% appearing once. This clone was observed once. Its matching antigen is unknown. The sequence derives from a man aged 18 to 30 in good health and CMV-seropositive. The material sequenced was PBMCs. The gene calls are TRBV5-1 and TRBJ1-2, with 12 bases fitting TRBD1. CDR3 DNA: TGCGCCAGCAGCTTGGCGGGACAGGGGGCCTATGGCTACACCTTC. It translates to CASSLAGQGAYGYTF.